Shown below are 15 T cell receptor beta chains from a single sample sequenced in a study of blood T cells in healthy people across ages. A second PCR of 7 to 11 cycles used a sample-barcoded 5' primer and a J-beta primer mix. TCRdb processed the 5' RACE reads anew with MiXCR; each CDR3 protein has one entry. The sample lists about 290,000 distinct CDR3 sequences, 25% to 30% occurring once. Sequenced: blood. All receptors derive from a woman between 65 and 79 years old in good health.

The genes are TRBV5-1 and TRBJ2-1; the match to TRBD2 covers 10 bases. V gave up 3 bases and J gave up 5 bases; unmatched junction bases: 8. The CDR3 has 16 amino acids. The V gene's germline CDR1 is SGHRS and CDR2 YFSETQ. The CDR3 region has the DNA TGCGCCAGCAGCTGGGGACTAGCGATTAACGACAATGAGCAGTTCTTC. Translating gives CASSWGLAINDNEQFF.

This clonotype was detected only a few times. The V and J genes are TRBV12-5 and TRBJ2-5; 9 nucleotides line up with TRBD2. The CDR3 sequence is 14 residues long. Per the germline V gene, CDR1 is LGHNT and CDR2 is FRNRAP. The V gene end was trimmed by 5 bases and the J gene end by 6 bases; junction bases not matched to a gene: 7. Here the CDR3 DNA reads TGTGCTAGTGGTCCCCCGAGCGGGAGGCAGACCCAGTACTTC. It codes for CASGPPSGRQTQYF.

The V gene is TRBV20-1, the J gene TRBJ2-1; 9 bases fit TRBD1. Germline loops: CDR1 DFQATT, CDR2 SNEGSKA (reference sequence). V was clipped by 0 bases and J by 8 bases; unmatched bases: 17. The CDR3 has 18 amino acids. The DNA of the CDR3 is TGCAGTGCTAGAGAGGACAGGGGAGGATCTCCGAACCTGGATGAGCAGTTCTTC. Translated, it gives CSAREDRGGSPNLDEQFF.

The genes are TRBV29-1 and TRBJ2-7; the D gene is possibly TRBD2 (6 bases). CDR1 is SQVTM and CDR2 is ANQGSEA in the germline V gene. V was trimmed by 2 bases and J by 2 bases, leaving 10 bases between them. The CDR3 contains 13 residues. CDR3 coding DNA: TGCAGCGTTGAATTAGCGGAGCCCTACGAGCAGTACTTC. Translating it yields CSVELAEPYEQYF.

This clonotype was observed a handful of times. The chain combines TRBV2 with TRBJ1-6; possible D gene TRBD1, 5 bases. Germline CDR1 is SNHLY and CDR2 is FYNNEI. The CDR3 length is 13 residues. The ends were cut back, 7 bases at V and 7 bases at J, with 11 bases in the middle. The CDR3 sequence is CASTGTPNSPLHF. In nucleotides, the CDR3 is TGTGCCAGCACCGGGACTCCCAATTCACCCCTCCACTTT.

J is TRBJ1-4 and V is TRBV3-1; D call uncertain. The germline V gene encodes CDR1 LGHDT and CDR2 YNNKEL (reference sequence). The CDR3 length is 13 residues. V was trimmed by 1 base and J by 7 bases, leaving 7 bases between them. CDR3 nucleotides: TGTGCCAGCAGCCAAGCTTTCGGTGAAAAACTGTTTTTT. Translated, it gives CASSQAFGEKLFF.

The chain uses TRBV18 and TRBJ2-3; no clear D gene. The CDR3 totals 13 residues. The V and J ends lost 3 bases and 4 bases respectively, with 8 bases between them. CDR1 and CDR2 (germline): KGHSH, LQKENI. CDR3 sequence: CASSPRFPDTQYF. The CDR3 DNA follows: TGTGCCAGCTCACCGCGGTTCCCAGATACGCAGTATTTT.

This chain joins TRBV28 and TRBJ1-1, with 7 bases lining up with TRBD1. This CDR3 region has 14 residues. The germline CDR1 and CDR2 sequences are MDHEN and SYDVKM. Trimming removed 4 bases from V and 8 bases from J; junction bases left unmatched: 10. CDR3 residues: CASSSPSTGLEAFF. The CDR3 DNA reads as TGTGCCAGCAGTTCGCCCTCGACAGGGCTCGAAGCTTTCTTT.

Only a few counts were recorded for this clonotype. Relative to the germline gene, one junction end is altered; a read error may explain this. The genes are TRBV7-9 and TRBJ2-4, with TRBD2 matching over 7 bases. The CDR3 consists of 15 residues. CDR1 and CDR2 from the germline V gene are SEHNR and FQNEAQ (reference sequence). CDR3 protein: CASSFSGGVREEVNF. CDR3 DNA sequence: TGTGCCAGCAGCTTTTCCGGTGGTGTTCGGGAGGAGGTTAACTTC.

A few counts support this clonotype. The V gene is TRBV2, the J gene TRBJ2-2, with D unresolved. The V gene's germline CDR1 is SNHLY and CDR2 FYNNEI. CDR3 length equals 12 residues. Trimming removed 6 bases at V and 5 bases at J, with 7 bases between. The CDR3 region is CASSKVTGELFF. For the CDR3, the DNA is TGTGCCAGCAGCAAGGTTACCGGGGAGCTGTTTTTT. The full variable domain, completed using reference TRBV2 and TRBJ2-2, is EPEVTQTPSHQVTQMGQEVILRCVPISNHLYFYWYRQILGQKVEFLVSFYNNEISEKSEIFDDQFSVERPDGSNFTLKIRSTKLEDSAMYFCASSKVTGELFFGEGSRLTVL.

This sequence joins TRBV24-1 and TRBJ2-5; no reliable D call. V lost 1 base, J lost 5 bases, and 1 base lay in between. The CDR3 sequence is 11 residues long. Germline CDR1 and CDR2: KGHDR and SFDVKD. DNA of the CDR3: TGTGCCACCAGTGATTTTGAGACCCAGTACTTC. It translates to CATSDFETQYF.

This clonotype was counted between two and nine times. The rearrangement uses TRBV10-2 and TRBJ2-7, with 7 bases matching TRBD1. Trimming at V came to 5 bases and at J to 4 bases, leaving 2 bases not matched to a gene. This CDR3 is built from 12 residues. From germline, CDR1 is WSHSY and CDR2 SAAADI. CDR3 sequence: CASSTTGYEQYF. In DNA form, the CDR3 reads TGCGCCAGCAGTACGACAGGGTACGAGCAGTACTTC.

The chain uses TRBV24-1 and TRBJ2-5; TRBD1 might be the D (6 bases). There are 14 residues in the CDR3. Germline assignment: CDR1 KGHDR and CDR2 SFDVKD. V was pared by 1 base and J by 5 bases, with 10 bases between. The CDR3 is CATSDFGGFETQYF. The CDR3 DNA reads TGTGCCACCAGTGATTTTGGGGGCTTCGAGACCCAGTACTTC.

This clonotype has just a few counts. The V and J genes are TRBV28 and TRBJ2-4; a weak D match, TRBD2 (5 bases). Germline V gives CDR1 MDHEN, CDR2 SYDVKM. The length of the CDR3 is 15 residues. V lost 5 bases, J lost 6 bases, and 17 bases lay in between. CDR3 protein: CASSLVTSYRNIQYF. CDR3 nucleotide sequence: TGTGCCAGCAGTCTTGTAACTAGTTATAGAAACATTCAGTACTTC.

This clonotype was recorded many times. The V gene is TRBV29-1, the J gene TRBJ2-1; D may be TRBD2 (6 bases). V lost 5 bases and J lost 0, with 14 bases in between. This CDR3 is 15 amino acids long. CDR1 is SQVTM and CDR2 is ANQGSEA in the germline V gene. CDR3 in amino acids: CSVKGGKSSYNEQFF. CDR3 bases: TGCAGCGTTAAAGGAGGGAAGAGCTCCTACAATGAGCAGTTCTTC.